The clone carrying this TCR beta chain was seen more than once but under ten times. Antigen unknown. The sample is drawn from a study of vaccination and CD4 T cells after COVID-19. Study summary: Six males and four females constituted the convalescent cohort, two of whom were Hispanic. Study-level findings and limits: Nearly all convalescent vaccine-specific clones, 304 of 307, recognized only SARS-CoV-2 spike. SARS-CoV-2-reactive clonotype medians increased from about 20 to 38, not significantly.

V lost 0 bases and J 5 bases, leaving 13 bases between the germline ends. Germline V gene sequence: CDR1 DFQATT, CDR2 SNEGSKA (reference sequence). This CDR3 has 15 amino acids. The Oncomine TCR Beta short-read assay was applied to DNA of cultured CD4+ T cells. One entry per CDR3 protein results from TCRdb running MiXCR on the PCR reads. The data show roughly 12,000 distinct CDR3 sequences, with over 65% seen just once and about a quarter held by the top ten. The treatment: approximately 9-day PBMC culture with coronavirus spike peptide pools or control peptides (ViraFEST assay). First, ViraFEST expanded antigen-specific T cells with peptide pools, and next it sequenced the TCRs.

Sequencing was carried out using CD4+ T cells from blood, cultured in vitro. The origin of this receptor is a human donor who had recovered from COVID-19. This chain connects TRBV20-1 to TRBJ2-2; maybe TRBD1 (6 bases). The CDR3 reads CSARDATGLTGELFF. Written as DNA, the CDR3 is TGCAGTGCTAGAGATGCGACAGGACTTACCGGGGAGCTGTTTTTT.